This TCR beta chain is drawn from a study of blood T cell repertoires in COVID-19. Study in general: Nucleic acid was either cDNA or gDNA, and it came from T cells, B-cell-depleted T cells, or PBMCs.

Only in-frame clones appear in the TCRdb table, and some are missing; sequencing was by immunoSEQ multiplex PCR. The sample records roughly 120,000 clones, approximately 87% being singletons. V was pared by 4 bases and J by 5 bases, with 2 bases of the junction left unmatched. Per the germline V gene, CDR1 is SGHTA and CDR2 is FQGNSA. CDR3 length: 14 amino acids. The sequencing input was peripheral blood. This sequence originates from a woman aged 70-85 years with acute or convalescent COVID-19. The chain recombines TRBV7-2 with TRBJ1-5; 10 bases agree with TRBD1. The CDR3 spells CASSSDRGYQPQHF. DNA for the CDR3: TGTGCCAGCAGCTCGGACAGGGGGTATCAGCCCCAGCATTTT.